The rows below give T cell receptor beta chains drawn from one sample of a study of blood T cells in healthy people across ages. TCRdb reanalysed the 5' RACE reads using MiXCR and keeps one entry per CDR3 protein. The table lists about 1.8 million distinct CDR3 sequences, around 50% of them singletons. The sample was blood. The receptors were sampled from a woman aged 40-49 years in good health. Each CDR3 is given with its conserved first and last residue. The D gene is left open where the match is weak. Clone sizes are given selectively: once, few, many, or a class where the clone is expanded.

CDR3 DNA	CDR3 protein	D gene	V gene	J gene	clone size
TGTGCCAGCAGTTTAGGACTAGAGACAGATACGCAGTATTTT	CASSLGLETDTQYF	TRBD2	TRBV27	TRBJ2-3	.
TGTGCCATCAGTGACTCTCAGGGGGCTGAAGCTTTCTTT	CAISDSQGAEAFF	TRBD1	TRBV10-3	TRBJ1-1	.
TGCGCCAGCAGCCCGCCAAGGGGACAGCAGGACTACGAGCAGTACTTC	CASSPPRGQQDYEQYF	TRBD1	TRBV5-1	TRBJ2-7	few
TGTGCCAGCAGTTCCGCAGGGGGTGAGCAGTTCTTC	CASSSAGGEQFF	TRBD1	TRBV12-3/TRBV12-4	TRBJ2-1	few
TGTGCCAGCAGTTTACTTAGTGAGGCGAGGGGTTACGAGCAGTACTTC	CASSLLSEARGYEQYF	.	TRBV28	TRBJ2-7	.
TGCAGTGCTGTTCTAGCGGGGGCCCGAGATACGCAGTATTTT	CSAVLAGARDTQYF	TRBD2	TRBV20-1	TRBJ2-3	.
TGTGCCAGCAGCACGGGACACCTAAACATTCAGTACTTC	CASSTGHLNIQYF	.	TRBV28	TRBJ2-4	.
TGTGCCAGCAGGGACAGCCTGAATACGCAGTATTTT	CASRDSLNTQYF	.	TRBV6-5	TRBJ2-3	.
TGTGCCAGCAGTTATTCGGGGACAACCCTCTATGGCTACACCTTC	CASSYSGTTLYGYTF	.	TRBV7-9	TRBJ1-2	.
TGCAGTGCCCCTGAGCTAGCGGGGGGCCTGTACGAGCAGTACTTC	CSAPELAGGLYEQYF	TRBD2	TRBV20-1	TRBJ2-7	few
TGTGCCAGCAGTTATCAGGACAGAGCTAACTATGGCTACACCTTC	CASSYQDRANYGYTF	.	TRBV6-2/TRBV6-3	TRBJ1-2	.
TGTGCCAGCATGGGCGGAGGAGGCAGGGGACGGGATTCACCCCTCCACTTT	CASMGGGGRGRDSPLHF	.	TRBV6-6	TRBJ1-6	.
TGTGCCAGCAGTTTAGGGGGACAGGGCTGGTCTGGGGCCAACGTCCTGACTTTC	CASSLGGQGWSGANVLTF	TRBD1	TRBV27	TRBJ2-6	.
TGCAGTGTCCGGGACAGGGTTTACGAGCAGTACTTC	CSVRDRVYEQYF	TRBD1	TRBV20-1	TRBJ2-7	few
TGCAGTGCTAGAGATATAATAGCGGGGGGCCAAGAGACCCAGTACTTC	CSARDIIAGGQETQYF	TRBD2	TRBV20-1	TRBJ2-5	once
TGTGCCAGCAGCTTCTTCACAGATACGCAGTATTTT	CASSFFTDTQYF	.	TRBV12-3/TRBV12-4	TRBJ2-3	many
TGCGCCAGCAGCCAAGGGACAGGGAGGAGCTCTGGGGCCAACGTCCTGACTTTC	CASSQGTGRSSGANVLTF	TRBD1	TRBV4-3	TRBJ2-6	.
TGTGCCAGCAGACCGACTACCCCAGAGCAGTACTTC	CASRPTTPEQYF	.	TRBV11-2	TRBJ2-5	once
TGTGCCAGCAGCCAAGGGATCGGACTCCTAGGGGCCAATGAGCAGTACTTC	CASSQGIGLLGANEQYF	.	TRBV4-2	TRBJ2-5	few
TGTGCCAGGTTCAGAGTAAGCAGGCCCCTCGATGGCTACACCTTC	CARFRVSRPLDGYTF	.	TRBV6-2/TRBV6-3	TRBJ1-2	.
TGCGCCAGCAGCCAGGAGACAGGGCCTTTGGCTAATGAAAAACTGTTTTTT	CASSQETGPLANEKLFF	TRBD1	TRBV4-3	TRBJ1-4	.
TGCGCCAGCAGCTGGACGGGACAGGGGTACAATGAGCAGTACTTC	CASSWTGQGYNEQYF	TRBD1	TRBV5-1	TRBJ2-5	.
TGCAGTGCTCCACTGCGAGCGGGGGGGGATACGCAGTATTTT	CSAPLRAGGDTQYF	TRBD2	TRBV20-1	TRBJ2-3	few
TGTGCCAGCAGCTTAGAGGGTAGGGGATTCGGCACTGAAGCTTTCTTT	CASSLEGRGFGTEAFF	.	TRBV7-8	TRBJ1-1	.
TGCAGCGTCCTGACAGAGAATGAAAAACTGTTTTTT	CSVLTENEKLFF	.	TRBV29-1	TRBJ1-4	few
TGCGCCAGCAGCCACCAATCCTCCACTGAGACCCAGTACTTC	CASSHQSSTETQYF	.	TRBV5-1	TRBJ2-5	.
TGTGCCAGCAGCCAAGGGACGGGGCGTAATGAGCAGTTCTTC	CASSQGTGRNEQFF	.	TRBV4-2	TRBJ2-1	.
TGTGCCAGCAGTTGGACAGGGGGCGTTAGTACCGAGCAGTACTTC	CASSWTGGVSTEQYF	TRBD1	TRBV28	TRBJ2-7	.
TGTGCCAGCAGTTTATCGACTAGCGGGGGTTGGGAGACCCAGTACTTC	CASSLSTSGGWETQYF	TRBD2	TRBV28	TRBJ2-5	.
TGCGCCAGCAGCCAAGGTGACGTTGGAGATCTGGGGTATGGCTACACCTTC	CASSQGDVGDLGYGYTF	.	TRBV4-3	TRBJ1-2	.
TGCGCCAGCAGTGAGTCAAACCTAGCGGGGCTTAGCACAGATACGCAGTATTTT	CASSESNLAGLSTDTQYF	TRBD2	TRBV10-2	TRBJ2-3	.
TGTGCCACCAGTGAGGGGGCTGCAGATACGCAGTATTTT	CATSEGAADTQYF	.	TRBV24-1	TRBJ2-3	.
TGTGCCAGCCGACTCCAGCTAGCGGGAGAGACCCAGTACTTC	CASRLQLAGETQYF	TRBD2	TRBV12-3/TRBV12-4	TRBJ2-5	.
TGCGCCAGCAGCTTTGTCTACCCGACAGGGTCGGCAGATACGCAGTATTTT	CASSFVYPTGSADTQYF	TRBD1	TRBV5-1	TRBJ2-3	.
TGTGCCAGCAGCCCTATAGCGGGGAGGCTGGAGGCCCAGTACTTC	CASSPIAGRLEAQYF	TRBD2	TRBV4-2	TRBJ2-7	.
TGCAGTCCTAGGGGTGGTGATACGCAGTATTTT	CSPRGGDTQYF	.	TRBV20-1	TRBJ2-3	few
TGTGCCAGCAGTTGGGACACCCAGAACACTGAAGCTTTCTTT	CASSWDTQNTEAFF	.	TRBV12-3/TRBV12-4	TRBJ1-1	.
TGTGCCAGCAGTTATGGGGACAGGGGGCGTTATCAAGAGACCCAGTACTTC	CASSYGDRGRYQETQYF	TRBD1	TRBV6-6	TRBJ2-5	many
TGTGCCAGCAGCTCGCCCGCTTACATTAACGAGCAGTACTTC	CASSSPAYINEQYF	.	TRBV7-2	TRBJ2-7	once
TGTGCCAGCAGCTCAGACAAGGGTGGCAATCAGCCCCAGCATTTT	CASSSDKGGNQPQHF	.	TRBV7-2	TRBJ1-5	.
TGTGCCAGCAGCGTTGGGGACAGACCTTCTATGAGCTACACCTTC	CASSVGDRPSMSYTF	TRBD1	TRBV7-9	TRBJ1-2	.
TGTGCCAGCTCACCAACAGGAGCTAACGAGCAGTACTTC	CASSPTGANEQYF	.	TRBV18	TRBJ2-7	.
TGTGCCAGCAGCTCCACGGGACTAGAGACAGATACGCAGTATTTT	CASSSTGLETDTQYF	TRBD2	TRBV13	TRBJ2-3	.
TGTGCCAGCAGTCACAGGGCTGGGGTAGGGGAGCAGTACTTC	CASSHRAGVGEQYF	.	TRBV27	TRBJ2-7	.
TGCGCCAGCAGCTTGGCTCGGACAGACTATGGCTACACCTTC	CASSLARTDYGYTF	.	TRBV5-1	TRBJ1-2	few
TGTGCCAGCAGTTTCCTCAGACAAGGGAGCACAGATACGCAGTATTTT	CASSFLRQGSTDTQYF	.	TRBV6-6	TRBJ2-3	few
TGTGCCAGCAGCACCGGCACGGGATTTGGGTTCAGAGATACGCAGTATTTT	CASSTGTGFGFRDTQYF	.	TRBV7-2	TRBJ2-3	few
TGTGCCAATACCATGGGACGGTGGAACACTGAAGCTTTCTTT	CANTMGRWNTEAFF	.	TRBV19	TRBJ1-1	once
TGTGCCAGCAGCCTACGGGGCTTAGTTGAGCAGTTCTTC	CASSLRGLVEQFF	.	TRBV12-3/TRBV12-4	TRBJ2-1	few
TGCAGTGCTAGCCGCGGCTACTATGAGCAGTTCTTC	CSASRGYYEQFF	.	TRBV20-1	TRBJ2-1	few
TGTGCCATCAGTGGGGGGGACAGGGGGCGCGCAGATACGCAGTATTTT	CAISGGDRGRADTQYF	TRBD1	TRBV10-3	TRBJ2-3	.
TGTGCCAGCAGCTTCCTTGGGACAGACTACAATGAGCAGTTCTTC	CASSFLGTDYNEQFF	TRBD1	TRBV5-5	TRBJ2-1	few
TGTGCCACCAGTGATTTGGGGCAGGGGATACAAGAGACCCAGTACTTC	CATSDLGQGIQETQYF	.	TRBV24-1	TRBJ2-5	.
TGCAGTGTCCTCGACAGGACCCAAGAGACCCAGTACTTC	CSVLDRTQETQYF	.	TRBV20-1	TRBJ2-5	.
TGCAGTAGCAAATTGACTAGTGATTCTCTCCAAGAGACCCAGTACTTC	CSSKLTSDSLQETQYF	.	TRBV20-1	TRBJ2-5	few
TGCGCCAGCAGCCATGCTTACTTTAACACTGAAGCTTTCTTT	CASSHAYFNTEAFF	.	TRBV4-1	TRBJ1-1	.
TGTGCCAGCAGCAACCGGGACAGGGGAGGAACTGAAGCTTTCTTT	CASSNRDRGGTEAFF	TRBD1	TRBV5-5	TRBJ1-1	.
TGTGCCAGCAGTGAAGTGGGCCCCCACGGATCACCCCTCCACTTT	CASSEVGPHGSPLHF	.	TRBV6-1	TRBJ1-6	.
TGTGCCAGCAGCCCGCCAAGGGACGGCCCCTACAATGAGCAGTTCTTC	CASSPPRDGPYNEQFF	.	TRBV7-2	TRBJ2-1	.
TGTGCCAGCAGCTTAGCGACGGGAAACAATCAGCCCCAGCATTTT	CASSLATGNNQPQHF	.	TRBV7-2	TRBJ1-5	.